This T cell receptor beta chain was obtained from a study of cytomegalovirus exposure and HLA in healthy donors. Findings of the study overall: Follow-up analysis found HLA locus-dependent TCR association rates, highest for DRB1 and lowest for HLA-C.

This CDR3 contains 15 residues. From germline, CDR1 is SGHTA and CDR2 FQGNSA. To note about this clone: Its specificity is unknown. One end of the junction fails to match germline, which may point to a read error.

The PCR had 60 Vbeta and 13 Jbeta primers. Produced via immunoSEQ multiplex PCR; TCRdb's table is partial and in-frame only. This table holds approximately 100,000 clones, around 82% found once. This TCR derives from a man in his fifties or sixties in good health and CMV-seronegative. The material sequenced was PBMCs. The chain employs TRBV7-2 and TRBJ1-1; weak D call: TRBD1 (6 bases). The CDR3 loop reads CASSGRTAPNIEAFF. CDR3 nucleotides: TGTGCCAGCAGCGGACGGACAGCGCCGAACATTGAAGCTTTCTTT. Drawing the rest from reference TRBV7-2 and TRBJ1-1, the complete variable domain is GAGVSQSPSNKVTEKGKDVELRCDPISGHTALYWYRQSLGQGLEFLIYFQGNSAPDKSGLPSDRFSAERTGGSVSTLTIQRTQQEDSAVYLCASSGRTAPNIEAFFGQGTRLTVV.